Below, 18 T cell receptor beta chains from the same sample are listed, as sequenced in a study of cytomegalovirus exposure and HLA in healthy donors. The primer mix had 60 Vbeta and 13 Jbeta primers. Repertoires were generated with immunoSEQ multiplex PCR, while TCRdb's copy carries only in-frame clones and drops some. The sample yields about 160,000 clones, approximately 80% seen once. The sample consisted of PBMCs. Receptors were obtained from a woman aged 25 to 45 in good health and CMV-seropositive.

This chain joins TRBV5-4 and TRBJ2-7, with D tentatively TRBD1 (5 bases). Per the germline V gene, CDR1 is SGHNT and CDR2 is YYREEE (reference sequence). V was pared by 2 bases and J by 2 bases, with 11 bases between. This CDR3 is built from 14 residues. The CDR3 coding sequence is TGTGCCAGCAGCTTTGACACAGGAGCCTACGAGCAGTACTTC. Amino acid sequence: CASSFDTGAYEQYF.

The chain joins TRBV2 to TRBJ1-5; D call uncertain. Germline CDR1 and CDR2: SNHLY and FYNNEI. The V end lost 4 bases, the J end lost 7 bases, and 14 bases lay between the germline ends. CDR3 size: 14 residues. In DNA, the CDR3 is TGTGCCAGCAGTGGATTGACTCAGCGCCAGCCCCAGCATTTT. Translating it yields CASSGLTQRQPQHF.

The V and J genes are TRBV5-8 and TRBJ2-2; D is perhaps TRBD1 (5 bases). Germline lookup yields CDR1 SGHTS and CDR2 YDEGEE. V lost 4 bases and J lost 3, with 13 bases in between. The CDR3 runs 15 residues. CDR3 protein: CASSRRQHYTGELFF. The CDR3 DNA reads TGTGCCAGCAGCCGGCGACAGCACTACACCGGGGAGCTGTTTTTT.

V gene TRBV4-2 combines with J gene TRBJ2-3, with TRBD1 as a possible D gene (5 bases). This CDR3 comprises 11 residues. V was shortened by 6 bases and J by 4 bases, with 5 bases between the two germline ends. Per the germline V gene, CDR1 is LGHNA and CDR2 is YNFKEQ. CDR3 residues: CASRGADTQYF. DNA of the CDR3: TGTGCCAGCAGAGGGGCAGATACGCAGTATTTT.

The chain uses TRBV10-2 and TRBJ1-6; 7 bases agree with TRBD1. CDR3 length equals 15 residues. In germline, CDR1 is WSHSY, CDR2 SAAADI. J gave up 7 bases and V 9 bases, and 12 bases lay outside the gene matches. The CDR3 DNA reads as TGCGCCAGTAGGGGGGACAGACTAAAAAATTCACCCCTCCACTTT. Translating gives CASRGDRLKNSPLHF.

This chain connects TRBV5-1 to TRBJ2-6; 12 bases map to TRBD1. The germline V gene encodes CDR1 SGHRS and CDR2 YFSETQ. J gave up 2 bases and V 6 bases, and 3 bases lay outside the gene matches. The CDR3 is made up of 16 amino acids. The CDR3 region has the DNA TGCGCCAGCACCGGGACAGGGGGCACTGGGGCCAACGTCCTGACTTTC. Translating gives CASTGTGGTGANVLTF.

CDR3 loop: CASSLWVGDRVYNSPLHF. The CDR3 coding sequence is TGTGCCAGCAGCCTATGGGTAGGAGACAGAGTCTATAATTCACCCCTCCACTTT. The V gene is TRBV27, the J gene TRBJ1-6, with a possible D match to TRBD1 (5 bases). This CDR3 contains 18 residues. Germline assignment: CDR1 MNHEY and CDR2 SMNVEV (reference sequence). Between the trimmed V and J ends, which lost 6 bases and 3 bases, there was a span of 21 bases.

The rearrangement joins TRBV10-3 to TRBJ2-5; D might be TRBD1 (6 bases). The J call may be faulty, since TRBJ2-7 better matches the DNA end. Germline V CDR1 and CDR2: ENHRY, SYGVKD. CDR3 size: 13 residues. The DNA of the CDR3 is TGTGCCATCAGGAGGGACACCTACTACGAGCAGTACTTC. Its protein is CAIRRDTYYEQYF.

A note on this clone: The junction departs from the called germline gene at one end, perhaps through a read error. This chain joins TRBV7-9 and TRBJ2-7; D remains ambiguous. CDR1 is SEHNR, CDR2 FQNEAQ, per germline (reference sequence). The length of the CDR3 is 12 residues. CDR3 DNA sequence: TGTTCCAGCAGCTTAGTTTCGCAGTGGCAGTACTTC. Residues: CSSSLVSQWQYF.

The chain carries TRBV11-1 and TRBJ2-5; D might be TRBD1 (5 bases). The CDR3 covers 14 residues. Germline V gene sequence: CDR1 SGHAT, CDR2 FQDESV (reference sequence). V lost 0 bases to trimming and J lost 4 bases, with 9 bases between them. CDR3 region: CASSLALGVETQYF. CDR3 sequence (DNA): TGTGCCAGCAGCTTAGCGTTAGGGGTAGAGACCCAGTACTTC. Based on the CDR3 plus reference TRBV11-1 and TRBJ2-5, the full variable domain is EAEVAQSPRYKITEKSQAVAFWCDPISGHATLYWYRQILGQGPELLVQFQDESVVDDSQLPKDRFSAERLKGVDSTLKIQPAELGDSAMYLCASSLALGVETQYFGPGTRLLVL.

V gene TRBV9 combines with J gene TRBJ2-6; D might be TRBD1 (5 bases). The ends were cut back, 3 bases at V and 0 bases at J, with 10 bases in the middle. From germline, CDR1 is SGDLS and CDR2 YYNGEE. The CDR3 totals 16 residues. CDR3: CASSGDTGSGANVLTF. In DNA form, the CDR3 reads TGTGCCAGCAGCGGGGATACAGGCTCTGGGGCCAACGTCCTGACTTTC. Full variable domain (missing parts from reference TRBV9 and TRBJ2-6): DSGVTQTPKHLITATGQRVTLRCSPRSGDLSVYWYQQSLDQGLQFLIQYYNGEERAKGNILERFSAQQFPDLHSELNLSSLELGDSALYFCASSGDTGSGANVLTFGAGSRLTVL.

The genes are TRBV4-2 and TRBJ1-3; TRBD1 might be the D (5 bases). The germline gives CDR1 LGHNA, CDR2 YNFKEQ. The CDR3 sequence is 14 residues long. Trimming removed 0 bases from V and 5 bases from J, with 8 bases in between. Here the CDR3 reads CASSQDTGRNTIYF. Here the CDR3 DNA reads TGTGCCAGCAGCCAAGATACAGGTCGAAACACCATATATTTT.

The rearrangement joins TRBV7-2 to TRBJ1-5; D is ambiguous. V dropped 1 base and J dropped 8 bases, with 9 bases sitting between them. The CDR3 extends over 13 amino acids. The germline V gene has CDR1 SGHTA and CDR2 FQGNSA. The CDR3 nucleotides read TGTGCCAGCAGCTTAGGGAGAAAAGAGCCCCAGCATTTT. It translates to CASSLGRKEPQHF.

The V and J genes are TRBV28 and TRBJ1-5; D is uncertain. V was shortened by 5 bases and J by 5 bases, with 16 bases between the two germline ends. Germline V lookup: CDR1 MDHEN, CDR2 SYDVKM. The CDR3 has 15 amino acids. Here the CDR3 reads CASSLVRGRDQPQHF. The CDR3 DNA reads as TGTGCCAGCAGTCTGGTACGAGGGAGGGATCAGCCCCAGCATTTT.

The rearrangement links TRBV2 to TRBJ2-5; 15 nucleotides match TRBD2. V shed 5 bases, J shed 5 bases, and the junction held 6 bases outside the gene matches. Germline CDR1 reads SNHLY; CDR2 reads FYNNEI. This CDR3 contains 16 residues. CDR3 sequence: CASSSGLAGGRETQYF. CDR3 coding DNA: TGTGCCAGCAGTTCCGGACTAGCGGGGGGGCGGGAGACCCAGTACTTC.

V and J are TRBV4-3 and TRBJ2-7; D is uncertain. The CDR3 loop spans 15 amino acids. Germline V gene sequence: CDR1 LGHNA, CDR2 YSLEER. Trimming pared 1 base from V and 0 bases from J, leaving 10 bases between. Here the CDR3 reads CASSQGSTASYEQYF. In DNA, the CDR3 is TGCGCCAGCAGCCAAGGTAGTACAGCCTCCTACGAGCAGTACTTC.

The chain carries TRBV5-6 and TRBJ1-1; D perhaps matches TRBD1 (5 bases). The V gene lost 4 bases and the J gene lost 10 bases, with 11 bases spanning the gap. Germline values: CDR1 SGHDT, CDR2 YYEEEE. The CDR3 sequence is 11 residues long. The CDR3, as DNA: TGTGCCAGCAGCCTAGGGGTGGTAGCTTTCTTT. Its protein product is CASSLGVVAFF.

Written as DNA, the CDR3 is TGTGCCAGCAGCATGGACAGGTCCTCTGGAAACACCATATATTTT. Its protein is CASSMDRSSGNTIYF. The J gene is TRBJ1-3, the V gene TRBV4-2, with TRBD1 matching over 7 bases. CDR1 and CDR2 from the germline V gene are LGHNA and YNFKEQ. The V and J ends lost 5 bases and 0 bases, in that order; junction bases with no gene match: 4. There are 15 residues in the CDR3.